These 18 T cell receptor beta chains share one sample of origin, sequenced in a study of pediatric ulcerative colitis. The method was immunoSEQ multiplex PCR; TCRdb's version includes in-frame clones alone and lacks a portion of them. The sample lists approximately 32,000 clones; roughly four fifths were seen once. Sequencing was done on a sample of blood. These receptors were obtained from a boy aged 5-17 years with severe ulcerative colitis.

The gene calls are TRBV7-2 and TRBJ1-4; the match to TRBD1 covers 9 bases. V shed 6 bases, J shed 0 bases, and the junction held 2 bases outside the gene matches. Per the germline V gene, CDR1 is SGHTA and CDR2 is FQGNSA. This CDR3 comprises 15 residues. The CDR3 DNA sequence: TGTGCCAGCAGTCGGACAGGGGCAACTAATGAAAAACTGTTTTTT. Amino acids: CASSRTGATNEKLFF.

The chain employs TRBV11-2 and TRBJ2-3, with TRBD1 matching over 7 bases. Germline V CDR1 and CDR2: SGHAT, FQNNGV. The CDR3 sequence is 13 residues long. After removal of 3 bases from V and 4 bases from J, the junction contained 1 base not matched to a gene. The CDR3 loop is CASSFQGADTQYF. The CDR3 bases are TGTGCCAGCAGCTTCCAGGGGGCAGATACGCAGTATTTT.

The J gene is TRBJ2-3, the V gene TRBV7-2; possible D gene TRBD2, 5 bases. With 2 bases removed from V and 3 bases from J, the gap between germline ends came to 21 bases. In germline, CDR1 is SGHTA, CDR2 FQGNSA. The CDR3 consists of 18 residues. The CDR3 sequence is CASSLSYGSPTRTDTQYF. The CDR3 DNA sequence: TGTGCCAGCAGCTTATCTTATGGGAGCCCCACCCGGACAGATACGCAGTATTTT.

V is TRBV19 and J is TRBJ2-1; no reliable D call. There are 11 residues in the CDR3. The V end was cut by 7 bases, the J end by 10 bases, with 11 bases between. The germline gives CDR1 LNHDA, CDR2 SQIVND (reference sequence). The CDR3 DNA reads as TGTGCCAGTACTTTATTCGGGGAGCAGTTCTTC. This codes for CASTLFGEQFF.

The chain uses TRBV2 and TRBJ1-5; D call uncertain. Trimming took 5 bases from V and 0 from J, leaving 20 bases between them. This CDR3 comprises 18 residues. Germline lookup yields CDR1 SNHLY and CDR2 FYNNEI. The CDR3 spells CASSTTQIKTYSNQPQHF. CDR3 bases: TGTGCCAGCAGTACGACACAGATAAAGACCTATAGCAATCAGCCCCAGCATTTT.

This chain links TRBV10-3 with TRBJ2-5; tentatively, D is TRBD2 (7 bases). Germline lookup yields CDR1 ENHRY and CDR2 SYGVKD. The CDR3 runs to 14 residues. V was cut by 4 bases and J by 3 bases, with 12 bases left in between. In DNA, the CDR3 is TGTGCCATCAGTGGGGGGGGCACAAAAGAGACCCAGTACTTC. Encoded protein: CAISGGGTKETQYF.

V is TRBV25-1 and J is TRBJ1-4, with D possibly TRBD1 on 6 matching bases. The CDR3 runs to 15 residues. Germline assignment: CDR1 MGHDK and CDR2 SYGVNS. Deletions cut 5 bases from V and 7 bases from J, with 17 bases between. Written as DNA, the CDR3 is TGTGCCAGCAGTAGTGCTATGGGGGCCCGTGAAAAACTGTTTTTT. Encoded protein: CASSSAMGAREKLFF.

This rearrangement joins TRBV2 to TRBJ2-7; D is uncertain. The CDR3 sequence is 11 residues long. CDR1 is SNHLY and CDR2 is FYNNEI in the germline V gene. V lost 1 base to trimming and J lost 10 bases, with 8 bases between them. The CDR3, as DNA: TGTGCCAGCAGTGAAGAGGGAATTCAGTACTTC. It yields the protein CASSEEGIQYF.

V usage is TRBV4-1 and J usage is TRBJ1-4; 7 bases agree with TRBD1. With 1 base clipped from V and 0 bases from J, the junction kept 2 bases outside the gene matches. This CDR3 spans 16 amino acids. Per germline, CDR1 MGHRA and CDR2 YSYEKL. The CDR3 spells CASSQGQGATNEKLFF. CDR3 sequence (DNA): TGCGCCAGCAGCCAAGGCCAGGGGGCAACTAATGAAAAACTGTTTTTT.

This rearrangement joins TRBV19 to TRBJ1-5, with 10 bases identical to TRBD1. The germline gives CDR1 LNHDA, CDR2 SQIVND (reference sequence). V lost 4 bases and J lost 6; bases outside the gene matches: 6. This CDR3 is 15 amino acids long. The CDR3 coding sequence is TGTGCCAGTAGTAGAGGGACAGGGGAAAGTCAGCCCCAGCATTTT. This translates into CASSRGTGESQPQHF. Combining the CDR3 with reference TRBV19 and TRBJ1-5 gives the whole variable domain DGGITQSPKYLFRKEGQNVTLSCEQNLNHDAMYWYRQDPGQGLRLIYYSQIVNDFQKGDIAEGYSVSREKKESFPLTVTSAQKNPTAFYLCASSRGTGESQPQHFGDGTRLSIL.

This clone has only a few counts. The V gene is TRBV10-2, the J gene TRBJ1-2; D gene ambiguous. Per the germline V gene, CDR1 is WSHSY and CDR2 is SAAADI. The CDR3 totals 14 residues. V lost 0 bases to trimming and J lost 9 bases, with 14 bases between them. CDR3 coding DNA: TGCGCCAGCAGTGAGTCGAGTTTCTTCCACAGCTACACCTTC. Its translation is CASSESSFFHSYTF.

The chain employs TRBV29-1 and TRBJ1-1; tentatively, D is TRBD1 (6 bases). The germline V gene has CDR1 SQVTM and CDR2 ANQGSEA. Trimming removed 8 bases from V and 1 base from J, with 17 bases in between. This CDR3 region has 14 residues. The CDR3 DNA follows: TGCAGCTTTAACGCTCGGACAGCGAACACTGAAGCTTTCTTT. Translated: CSFNARTANTEAFF.

The chain combines TRBV28 with TRBJ1-1; unclear D gene. With 2 bases removed from V and 7 bases from J, the gap between germline ends came to 5 bases. Per the germline V gene, CDR1 is MDHEN and CDR2 is SYDVKM. This CDR3 spans 11 amino acids. CDR3 protein: CASSLTDEAFF. The CDR3, as DNA: TGTGCCAGCAGTTTAACCGATGAAGCTTTCTTT.

The chain is built from TRBV7-8 and TRBJ2-1, with TRBD2 as a possible D gene (5 bases). CDR3 length: 16 residues. Trimming shortened V by 3 bases and J by 6 bases, and 18 bases separated the two germline ends. Germline loops: CDR1 SGHVS, CDR2 FQNEAQ. This CDR3 reads CASSFMMAGRGNEQFF. The CDR3 nucleotides read TGTGCCAGCAGCTTTATGATGGCAGGACGGGGCAATGAGCAGTTCTTC.

This clone was found once. This chain uses TRBV27 with TRBJ2-7; weak D call: TRBD1 (5 bases). CDR1 MNHEY and CDR2 SMNVEV come from the germline V gene (reference sequence). The CDR3 totals 14 residues. V was shortened by 6 bases and J by 2 bases, with 14 bases between the two germline ends. The DNA of the CDR3 is TGTGCCAGCAGCCTACAGGCCTTGGCCTACGAGCAGTACTTC. Protein sequence: CASSLQALAYEQYF.

J is TRBJ1-2 and V is TRBV6-1; possible D gene TRBD1, 5 bases. Germline lookup yields CDR1 MNHNS and CDR2 SASEGT. This CDR3 has 14 amino acids. V dropped 6 bases and J dropped 6 bases, with 17 bases sitting between them. DNA of the CDR3: TGTGCCAGCAGAGCCGGGCCACAAGGGGATGGCTACACCTTC. This translates into CASRAGPQGDGYTF.

The gene calls are TRBV29-1 and TRBJ2-2; TRBD1 is a possible D gene (6 bases). Germline V gene data show CDR1 as SQVTM and CDR2 as ANQGSEA. V was pared by 4 bases and J by 2 bases, with 11 bases between. The CDR3 has 14 amino acids. CDR3 DNA sequence: TGCAGCGTTGTTGCGGACAGAAACACCGGGGAGCTGTTTTTT. This codes for CSVVADRNTGELFF.

The rearrangement links TRBV5-4 to TRBJ1-2, with 9 bases lining up with TRBD1. With V trimmed by 4 bases and J by 0 bases, 4 bases remained unmatched. This CDR3 is built from 15 residues. The germline V gene encodes CDR1 SGHNT and CDR2 YYREEE (reference sequence). CDR3 nucleotides: TGTGCCAGCAGCCAAGGGACAGGGTCTAACTATGGCTACACCTTC. Translating it yields CASSQGTGSNYGYTF.